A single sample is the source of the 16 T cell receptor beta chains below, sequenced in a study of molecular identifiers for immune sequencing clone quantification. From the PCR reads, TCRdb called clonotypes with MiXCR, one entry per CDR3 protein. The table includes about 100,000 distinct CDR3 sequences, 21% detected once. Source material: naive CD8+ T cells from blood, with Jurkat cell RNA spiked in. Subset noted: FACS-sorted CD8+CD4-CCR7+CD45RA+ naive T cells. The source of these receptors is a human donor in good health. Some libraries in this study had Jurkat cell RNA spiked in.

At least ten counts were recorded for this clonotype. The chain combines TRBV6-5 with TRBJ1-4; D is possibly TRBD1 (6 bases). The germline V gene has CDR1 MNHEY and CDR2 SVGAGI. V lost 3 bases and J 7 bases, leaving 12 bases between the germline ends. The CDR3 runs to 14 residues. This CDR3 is CASSYGGGGEKLFF. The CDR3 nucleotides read TGTGCCAGCAGTTATGGGGGGGGCGGTGAAAAACTGTTTTTT.

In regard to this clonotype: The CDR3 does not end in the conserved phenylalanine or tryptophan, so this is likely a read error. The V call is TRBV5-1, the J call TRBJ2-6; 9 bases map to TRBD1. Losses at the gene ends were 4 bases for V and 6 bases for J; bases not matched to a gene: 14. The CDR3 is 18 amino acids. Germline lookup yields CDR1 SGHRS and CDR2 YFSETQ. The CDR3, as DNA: TGCGCCAGCAGCCAGGGACAGGGAACTCGAGGTGCGGCCAACGTCCTGACTTAC. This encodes CASSQGQGTRGAANVLTY.

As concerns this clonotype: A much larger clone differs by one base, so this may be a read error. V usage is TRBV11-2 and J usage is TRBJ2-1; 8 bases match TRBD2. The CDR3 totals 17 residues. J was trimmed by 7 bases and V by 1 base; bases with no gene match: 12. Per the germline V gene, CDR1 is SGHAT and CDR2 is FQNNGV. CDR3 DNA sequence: TGTGCCAGCAGCTTAGTGGATCCAACGGGGGGGCTGAATGAGCAGTTCTTC. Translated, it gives CASSLVDPTGGLNEQFF.

DNA of the CDR3: TGCAGTGCTAGGACTAGCGGGAGCGGAACCCAGTACTTC. It yields the protein CSARTSGSGTQYF. This rearrangement joins TRBV20-1 to TRBJ2-5; 12 nucleotides match TRBD2. Germline trimming cut 3 bases from V and 8 bases from J; bases unmatched to any gene: 4. This CDR3 has 13 residues. Germline V gives CDR1 DFQATT, CDR2 SNEGSKA (reference sequence).

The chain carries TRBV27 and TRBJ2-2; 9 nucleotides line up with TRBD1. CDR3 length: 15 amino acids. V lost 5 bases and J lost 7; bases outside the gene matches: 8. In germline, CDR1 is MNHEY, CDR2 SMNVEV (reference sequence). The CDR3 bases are TGTGCCAGCAGTCTACAGGGGGCGGCGATCGGGGAGCTGTTTTTT. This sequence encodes CASSLQGAAIGELFF.

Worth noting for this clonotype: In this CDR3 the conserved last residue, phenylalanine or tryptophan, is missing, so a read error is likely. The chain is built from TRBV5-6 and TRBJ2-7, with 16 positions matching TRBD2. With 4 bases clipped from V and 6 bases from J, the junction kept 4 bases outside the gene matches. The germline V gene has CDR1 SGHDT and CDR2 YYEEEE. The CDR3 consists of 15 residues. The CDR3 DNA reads TGTGCCAGCAGCATAGGGACTAGCGGGAGGGCCGAGCAGTACTCC. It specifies CASSIGTSGRAEQYS.

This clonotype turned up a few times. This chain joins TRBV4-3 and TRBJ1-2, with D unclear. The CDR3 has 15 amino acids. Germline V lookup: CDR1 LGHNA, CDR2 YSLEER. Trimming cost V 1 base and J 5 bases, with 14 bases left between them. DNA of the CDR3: TGCGCCAGCAGCCAAGTAAAGGGCCCGAGTTATGGCTACACCTTC. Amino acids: CASSQVKGPSYGYTF.

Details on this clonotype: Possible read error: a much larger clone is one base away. The CDR3 loop reads CASSTRTSGGTDTRYF. The DNA for the CDR3 is TGTGCCAGCAGCACTAGGACTAGCGGGGGCACAGATACGCGGTATTTT. The chain carries TRBV7-9 and TRBJ2-3, with 13 positions matching TRBD2. The CDR3 contains 16 residues. The V gene's germline CDR1 is SEHNR and CDR2 FQNEAQ (reference sequence).

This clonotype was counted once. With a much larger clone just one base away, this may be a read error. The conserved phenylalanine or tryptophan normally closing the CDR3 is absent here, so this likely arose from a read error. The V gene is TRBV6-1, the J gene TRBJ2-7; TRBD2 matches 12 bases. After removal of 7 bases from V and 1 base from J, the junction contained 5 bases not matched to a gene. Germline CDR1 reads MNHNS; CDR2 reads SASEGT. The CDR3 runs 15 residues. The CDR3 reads CASTDGLAGSYEQYL. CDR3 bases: TGTGCCAGCACAGACGGACTAGCGGGGTCCTACGAGCAGTACCTC.

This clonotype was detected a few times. The CDR3 bases are TGTGCCAGCAGTTTATGGGGACAGAAAAATCAGCCCCAGCATTTT. It specifies CASSLWGQKNQPQHF. This chain connects TRBV28 to TRBJ1-5, with 7 bases matching TRBD1. This CDR3 has 15 amino acids. From germline, CDR1 is MDHEN and CDR2 SYDVKM. V dropped 0 bases and J dropped 4; count of bases not matched to a gene: 3.

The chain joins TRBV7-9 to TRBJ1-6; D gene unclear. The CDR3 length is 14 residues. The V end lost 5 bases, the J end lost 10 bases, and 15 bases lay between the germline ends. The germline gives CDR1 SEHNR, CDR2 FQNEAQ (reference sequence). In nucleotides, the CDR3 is TGTGCCAGCAGCGAAATTAGCGGATTCTCACCCCTCCACTTT. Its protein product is CASSEISGFSPLHF.

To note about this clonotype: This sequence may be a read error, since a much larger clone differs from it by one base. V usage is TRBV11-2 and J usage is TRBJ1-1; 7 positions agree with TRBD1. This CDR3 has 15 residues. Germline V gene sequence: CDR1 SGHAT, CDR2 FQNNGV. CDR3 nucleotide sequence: TGTGCCAGCAGCTTCACCCAGGGGGAGAACACTGAAGCTCTCTTT. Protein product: CASSFTQGENTEALF.

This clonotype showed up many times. The CDR3 reads CASRTGLGTEAFF. The DNA for the CDR3 is TGTGCCAGCAGGACAGGGTTGGGGACTGAAGCTTTCTTT. The chain carries TRBV7-9 and TRBJ1-1, with 7 positions matching TRBD1. This CDR3 has 13 amino acids. Trimming cost V 6 bases and J 5 bases; bases outside gene matches: 6. Germline CDR1 and CDR2: SEHNR and FQNEAQ (reference sequence). Using reference TRBV7-9 and TRBJ1-1 for the parts outside the CDR3, the full variable domain is DTGVSQNPRHKITKRGQNVTFRCDPISEHNRLYWYRQTLGQGPEFLTYFQNEAQLEKSRLLSDRFSAERPKGSFSTLEIQRTEQGDSAMYLCASRTGLGTEAFFGQGTRLTVV.

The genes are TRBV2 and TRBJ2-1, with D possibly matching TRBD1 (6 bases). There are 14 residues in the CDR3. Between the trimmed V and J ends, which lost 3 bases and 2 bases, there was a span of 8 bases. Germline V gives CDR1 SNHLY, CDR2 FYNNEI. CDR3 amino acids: CASSDQGPYNEQFF. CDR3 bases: TGTGCCAGCAGTGATCAGGGGCCCTACAATGAGCAGTTCTTC. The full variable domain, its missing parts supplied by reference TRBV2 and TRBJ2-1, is EPEVTQTPSHQVTQMGQEVILRCVPISNHLYFYWYRQILGQKVEFLVSFYNNEISEKSEIFDDQFSVERPDGSNFTLKIRSTKLEDSAMYFCASSDQGPYNEQFFGPGTRLTVL.

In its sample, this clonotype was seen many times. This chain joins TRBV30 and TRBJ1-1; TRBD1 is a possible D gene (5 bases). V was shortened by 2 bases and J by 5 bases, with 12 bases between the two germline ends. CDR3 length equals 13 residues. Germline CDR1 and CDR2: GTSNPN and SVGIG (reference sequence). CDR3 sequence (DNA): TGTGCCTGGAGTTGGGTCGGGGGGACTGAAGCTTTCTTT. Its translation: CAWSWVGGTEAFF. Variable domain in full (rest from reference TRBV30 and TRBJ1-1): SQTIHQWPATLVQPVGSPLSLECTVEGTSNPNLYWYRQAAGRGLQLLFYSVGIGQISSEVPQNLSASRPQDRQFILSSKKLLLSDSGFYLCAWSWVGGTEAFFGQGTRLTVV.

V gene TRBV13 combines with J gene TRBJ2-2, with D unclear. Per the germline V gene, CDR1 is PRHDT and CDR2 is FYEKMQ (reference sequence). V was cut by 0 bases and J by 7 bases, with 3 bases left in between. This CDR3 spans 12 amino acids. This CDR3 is CASSLGSGELFF. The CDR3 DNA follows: TGTGCCAGCAGCTTAGGTAGCGGGGAGCTGTTTTTT.